These T cell receptor beta chains were read from a single sample in a study of blood T cell repertoires in COVID-19. Sequencing was performed with immunoSEQ multiplex PCR; in TCRdb, only in-frame clones are kept and a portion is missing. This sample yields 120,000 to 150,000 clones, of which just under 85% are seen a single time; 2.5% to 3% belongs to the top ten. The sequenced sample was peripheral blood. These TCRs come from a woman in her forties with active or convalescent COVID-19. Each CDR3 is given with its conserved first and last residue. D genes are given only for firm matches. For some rows the clone size is stated as once, few or many, or as a class when expanded; others skip it.

V gene	J gene	clone size	D gene	CDR3 protein	CDR3 DNA
TRBV19	TRBJ1-2	-	-	CASSIDRQLDYGYTF	TGTGCCAGTAGTATAGATCGTCAGTTGGACTATGGCTACACCTTC
TRBV30	TRBJ1-1	-	TRBD1	CAWSGQGVTEAFF	TGTGCCTGGAGCGGACAGGGAGTCACTGAAGCTTTCTTT
TRBV6-5	TRBJ2-4	once	-	CASSPTHTTFQYF	TGTGCCAGCAGTCCCACACACACGACTTTTCAGTACTTC
TRBV5-1	TRBJ1-2	many	-	CASSVVVGGDGYTF	TGCGCCAGCAGCGTTGTGGTGGGGGGAGATGGCTACACCTTC
TRBV3-1/TRBV3-2	TRBJ1-1	-	TRBD1	CASSQADRGEAFF	TGTGCCAGCAGCCAAGCGGACAGGGGAGAAGCTTTCTTT
TRBV12-3/TRBV12-4	TRBJ2-7	once	-	CASMGAGYEQYF	TGTGCCAGCATGGGGGCTGGGTACGAGCAGTACTTC
TRBV3-1/TRBV3-2	TRBJ1-2	-	-	CASSQDSVYRSYGYTF	TGTGCCAGCAGCCAAGATTCCGTATACCGCAGCTATGGCTACACCTTC
TRBV2	TRBJ1-6	-	TRBD1	CASSSGTGHSPLHF	TGTGCCAGCAGTTCCGGGACAGGGCATTCACCCCTCCACTTT
TRBV10-3	TRBJ2-1	-	-	CAISESKGVSYNEQFF	TGTGCCATCAGTGAGTCGAAGGGGGTCTCCTACAATGAGCAGTTCTTC
TRBV14	TRBJ1-1	-	-	CTSSQAPPRAFF	TGTACCAGCAGCCAAGCGCCTCCGCGGGCTTTCTTT
TRBV4-2	TRBJ2-7	once	-	CASSQEQVTYEQYF	TGTGCCAGCAGCCAAGAACAGGTAACGTACGAGCAGTACTTC